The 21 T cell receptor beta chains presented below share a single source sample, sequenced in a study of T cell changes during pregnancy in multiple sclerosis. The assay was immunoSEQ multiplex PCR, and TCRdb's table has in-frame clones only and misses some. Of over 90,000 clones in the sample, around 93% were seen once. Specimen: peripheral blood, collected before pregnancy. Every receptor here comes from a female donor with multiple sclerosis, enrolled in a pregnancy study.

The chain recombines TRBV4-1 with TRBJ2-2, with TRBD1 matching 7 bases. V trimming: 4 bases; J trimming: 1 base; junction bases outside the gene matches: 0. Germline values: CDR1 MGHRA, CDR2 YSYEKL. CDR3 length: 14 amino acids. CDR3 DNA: TGCGCCAGCAGCCGGGACAGGAACACCGGGGAGCTGTTTTTT. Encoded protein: CASSRDRNTGELFF.

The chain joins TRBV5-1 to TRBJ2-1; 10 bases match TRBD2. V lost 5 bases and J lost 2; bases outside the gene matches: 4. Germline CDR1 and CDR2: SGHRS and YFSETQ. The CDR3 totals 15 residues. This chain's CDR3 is CASSYLAGAYNEQFF. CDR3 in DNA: TGCGCCAGCAGTTACCTAGCGGGAGCCTACAATGAGCAGTTCTTC.

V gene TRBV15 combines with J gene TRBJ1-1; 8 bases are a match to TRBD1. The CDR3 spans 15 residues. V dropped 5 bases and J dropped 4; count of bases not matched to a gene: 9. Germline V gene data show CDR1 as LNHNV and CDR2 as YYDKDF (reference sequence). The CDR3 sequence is CATSGRRTGSTEAFF. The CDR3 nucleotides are TGTGCCACCAGCGGAAGACGGACAGGGAGCACTGAAGCTTTCTTT.

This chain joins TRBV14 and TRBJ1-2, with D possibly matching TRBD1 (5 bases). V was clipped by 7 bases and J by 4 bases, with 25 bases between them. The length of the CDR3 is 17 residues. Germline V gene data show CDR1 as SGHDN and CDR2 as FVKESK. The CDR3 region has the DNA TGTGCCAGCAACCCACCTGGTGGGGGGTCGCCCTCCTATGGCTACACCTTC. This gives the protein CASNPPGGGSPSYGYTF.

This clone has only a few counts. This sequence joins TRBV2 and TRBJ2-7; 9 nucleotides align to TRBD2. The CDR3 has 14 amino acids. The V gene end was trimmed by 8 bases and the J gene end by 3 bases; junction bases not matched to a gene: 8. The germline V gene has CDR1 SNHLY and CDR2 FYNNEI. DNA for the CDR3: TGTGCCAGCGGAGGGACTAGCCGTCTCTACGAGCAGTACTTC. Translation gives CASGGTSRLYEQYF.

The chain's CDR3 is CASSFSPTGNYGYTF. The CDR3 nucleotides are TGTGCCAGCAGTTTCTCTCCGACAGGGAACTATGGCTACACCTTC. The V and J genes are TRBV28 and TRBJ1-2; 7 bases line up with TRBD1. Germline V lookup: CDR1 MDHEN, CDR2 SYDVKM. The V gene end was trimmed by 3 bases and the J gene end by 2 bases; junction bases not matched to a gene: 6. This CDR3 region has 15 residues.

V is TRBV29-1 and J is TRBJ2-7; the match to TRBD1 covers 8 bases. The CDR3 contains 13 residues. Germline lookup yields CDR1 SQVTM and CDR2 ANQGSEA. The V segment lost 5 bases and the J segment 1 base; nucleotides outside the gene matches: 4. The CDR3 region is CSVLRQGSYEQYF. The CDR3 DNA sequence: TGCAGCGTTTTACGACAGGGGTCCTACGAGCAGTACTTC.

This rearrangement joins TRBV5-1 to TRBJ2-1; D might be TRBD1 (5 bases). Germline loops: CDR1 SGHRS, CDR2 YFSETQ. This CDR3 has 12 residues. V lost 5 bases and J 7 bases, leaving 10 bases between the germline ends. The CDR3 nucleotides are TGCGCCAGCAGTTATCAGGGAAATGAGCAGTTCTTC. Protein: CASSYQGNEQFF.

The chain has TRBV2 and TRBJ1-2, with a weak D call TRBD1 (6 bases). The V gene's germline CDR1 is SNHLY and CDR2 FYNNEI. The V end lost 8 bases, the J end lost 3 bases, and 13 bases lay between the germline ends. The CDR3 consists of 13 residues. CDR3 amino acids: CASLLYRDYGYTF. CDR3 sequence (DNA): TGTGCCAGCCTCTTGTACAGGGACTATGGCTACACCTTC.

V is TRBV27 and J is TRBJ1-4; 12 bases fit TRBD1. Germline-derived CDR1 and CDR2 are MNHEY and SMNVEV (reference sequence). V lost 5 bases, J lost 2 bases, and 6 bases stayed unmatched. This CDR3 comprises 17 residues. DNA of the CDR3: TGTGCCAGCAGTAGCCGGGACAGGGGGCTGACTAATGAAAAACTGTTTTTT. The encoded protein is CASSSRDRGLTNEKLFF.

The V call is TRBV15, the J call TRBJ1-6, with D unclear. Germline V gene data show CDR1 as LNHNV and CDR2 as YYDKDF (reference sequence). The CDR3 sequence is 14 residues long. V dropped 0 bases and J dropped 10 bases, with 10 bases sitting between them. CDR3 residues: CATSRDRRGSPLHF. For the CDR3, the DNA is TGTGCCACCAGCAGAGATCGTCGGGGATCACCCCTCCACTTT.

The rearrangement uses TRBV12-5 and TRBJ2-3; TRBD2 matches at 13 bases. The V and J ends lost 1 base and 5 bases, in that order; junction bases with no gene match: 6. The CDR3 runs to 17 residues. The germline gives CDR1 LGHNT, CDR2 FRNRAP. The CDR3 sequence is CASGLGLLAGGRDTQYF. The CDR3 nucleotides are TGTGCTAGTGGTTTGGGACTACTAGCGGGGGGGCGAGATACGCAGTATTTT.

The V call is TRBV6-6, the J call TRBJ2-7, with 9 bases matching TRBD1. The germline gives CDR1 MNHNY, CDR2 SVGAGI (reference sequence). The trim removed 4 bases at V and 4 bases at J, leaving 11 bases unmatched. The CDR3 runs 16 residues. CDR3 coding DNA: TGTGCCAGCAGTTTGATGCCGGGACAGGGCCGTTACGAGCAGTACTTC. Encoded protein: CASSLMPGQGRYEQYF.

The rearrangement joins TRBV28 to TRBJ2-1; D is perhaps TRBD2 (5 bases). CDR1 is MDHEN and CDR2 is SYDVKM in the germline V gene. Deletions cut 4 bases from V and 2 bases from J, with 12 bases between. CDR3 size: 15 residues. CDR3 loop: CASSYQGLTYNEQFF. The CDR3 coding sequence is TGTGCCAGCAGTTATCAAGGACTCACCTACAATGAGCAGTTCTTC.

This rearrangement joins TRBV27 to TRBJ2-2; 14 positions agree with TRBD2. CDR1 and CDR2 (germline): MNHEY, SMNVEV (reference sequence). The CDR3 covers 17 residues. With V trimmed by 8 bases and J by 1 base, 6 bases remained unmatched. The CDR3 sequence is CASSGLAGGVNTGELFF. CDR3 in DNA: TGTGCCAGCTCAGGACTAGCGGGAGGCGTGAACACCGGGGAGCTGTTTTTT.

The DNA for the CDR3 is TGTGCCAGCAGTAGGGAGGGGGGCACTGAAGCTTTCTTT. Translation gives CASSREGGTEAFF. The chain couples TRBV6-5 to TRBJ1-1, with D perhaps matching TRBD1 (6 bases). CDR3 length equals 13 residues. Per the germline V gene, CDR1 is MNHEY and CDR2 is SVGAGI. V lost 5 bases and J 4 bases, leaving 11 bases between the germline ends.

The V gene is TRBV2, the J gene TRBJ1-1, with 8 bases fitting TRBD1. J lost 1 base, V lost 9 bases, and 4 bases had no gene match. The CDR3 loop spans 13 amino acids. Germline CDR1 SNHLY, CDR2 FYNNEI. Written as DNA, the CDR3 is TGTGCCAGAGTAGGACAGGGGAACACTGAAGCTTTCTTT. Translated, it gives CARVGQGNTEAFF. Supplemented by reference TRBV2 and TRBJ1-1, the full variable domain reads EPEVTQTPSHQVTQMGQEVILRCVPISNHLYFYWYRQILGQKVEFLVSFYNNEISEKSEIFDDQFSVERPDGSNFTLKIRSTKLEDSAMYFCARVGQGNTEAFFGQGTRLTVV.

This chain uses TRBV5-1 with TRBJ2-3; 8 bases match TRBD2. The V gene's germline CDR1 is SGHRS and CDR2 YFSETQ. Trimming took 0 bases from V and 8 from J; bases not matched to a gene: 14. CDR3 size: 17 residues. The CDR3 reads CASSLAEGGGPRGTQYF. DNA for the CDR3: TGCGCCAGCAGCTTGGCCGAGGGCGGGGGGCCCCGCGGTACGCAGTATTTT.

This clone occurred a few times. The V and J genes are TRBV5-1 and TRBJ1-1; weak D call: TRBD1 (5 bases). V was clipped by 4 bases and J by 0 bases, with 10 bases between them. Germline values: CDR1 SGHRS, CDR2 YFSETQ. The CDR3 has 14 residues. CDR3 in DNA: TGCGCCAGCAGCGAAGACAGTTTGAACACTGAAGCTTTCTTT. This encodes CASSEDSLNTEAFF.

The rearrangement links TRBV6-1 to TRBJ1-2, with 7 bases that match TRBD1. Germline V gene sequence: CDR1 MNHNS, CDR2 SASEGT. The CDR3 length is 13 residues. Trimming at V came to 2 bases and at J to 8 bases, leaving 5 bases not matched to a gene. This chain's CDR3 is CASSERDSLGYTF. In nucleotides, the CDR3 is TGTGCCAGCAGTGAAAGGGACAGCTTAGGCTACACCTTC.

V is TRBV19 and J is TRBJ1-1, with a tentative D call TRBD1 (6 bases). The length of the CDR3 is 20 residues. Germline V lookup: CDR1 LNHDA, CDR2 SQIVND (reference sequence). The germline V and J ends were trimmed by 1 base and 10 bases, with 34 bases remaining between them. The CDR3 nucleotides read TGTGCCAGTAGTATAGCGGTGGGATTTACAGGGCATGGGACCTCAAATATAGCTTTCTTT. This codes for CASSIAVGFTGHGTSNIAFF.